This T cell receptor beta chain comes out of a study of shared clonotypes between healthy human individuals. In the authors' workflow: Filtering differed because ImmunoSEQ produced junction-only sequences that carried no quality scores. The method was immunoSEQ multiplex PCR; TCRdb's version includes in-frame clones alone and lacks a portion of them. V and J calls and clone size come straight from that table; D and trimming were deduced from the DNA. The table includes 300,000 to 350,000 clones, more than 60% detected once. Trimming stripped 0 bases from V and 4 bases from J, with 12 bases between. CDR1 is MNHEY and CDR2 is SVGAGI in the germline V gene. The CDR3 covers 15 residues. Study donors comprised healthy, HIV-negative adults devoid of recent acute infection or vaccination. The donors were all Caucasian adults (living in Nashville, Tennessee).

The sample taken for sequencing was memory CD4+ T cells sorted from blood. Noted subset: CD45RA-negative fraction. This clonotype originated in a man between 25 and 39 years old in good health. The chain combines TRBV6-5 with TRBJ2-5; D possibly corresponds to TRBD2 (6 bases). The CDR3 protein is CASSYSRGGGETQYF. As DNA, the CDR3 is TGTGCCAGCAGTTACTCGCGGGGAGGCGGAGAGACCCAGTACTTC.